The subject of this entry is one TCR beta chain. Method: immunoSEQ multiplex PCR; TCRdb's copy keeps in-frame clones and lacks some. This sample yields 12,000 or so clones, of which roughly four fifths are seen a single time; 20% to 25% belongs to the top ten. The data stem from a study of cytotoxic CD8 clonotypes in ibrutinib-treated CLL. Overall study: Patient counts were about twelve relapsed/refractory, 15 treatment-naive and about 17 IGHV unmutated.

From germline, CDR1 is MNHNS and CDR2 SASEGT. The CDR3 extends over 14 amino acids. Trimming removed 0 bases at V and 6 bases at J, with 12 bases between. The chain employs TRBV6-1 and TRBJ2-7; maybe TRBD1 (6 bases). The TCR originated in a human donor with chronic lymphocytic leukemia. The sequences come from PBMCs, collected at disease progression, from a patient treated with ibrutinib. The CDR3 region is CASSEAGHLSEQYF. For the CDR3, the DNA is TGTGCCAGCAGTGAAGCGGGACATCTAAGCGAGCAGTACTTC.